The 9 T cell receptor beta chains below all came from one sample that was sequenced in a study of blood T cell repertoires in COVID-19. This table comes from immunoSEQ multiplex PCR, and its TCRdb copy is limited to in-frame clones, with some not included. The sample comprises more than 250,000 clones, around 87% of which are singletons, and 1% rests with the top ten. Sequencing was performed on peripheral blood. The receptors were gathered from a man in his fifties or sixties with active or convalescent COVID-19.

The chain employs TRBV6-1 and TRBJ2-5, with TRBD2 identical over 9 bases. This CDR3 is 20 amino acids long. Germline V gene lookup returns CDR1 MNHNS and CDR2 SASEGT. V was clipped by 0 bases and J by 3 bases; unmatched bases: 17. The CDR3 protein is CASSEAAFSGGPQTEETQYF. CDR3 DNA sequence: TGTGCCAGCAGTGAAGCGGCTTTTAGCGGGGGTCCTCAAACAGAAGAGACCCAGTACTTC.

The chain links TRBV13 to TRBJ2-7; no clear D gene. The CDR3 consists of 13 residues. Germline-derived CDR1 and CDR2 are PRHDT and FYEKMQ (reference sequence). Trimming cost V 3 bases and J 3 bases, with 9 bases left between them. This chain's CDR3 is CASSFGSNYEQYF. The DNA of the CDR3 is TGTGCCAGCAGCTTTGGCAGTAACTACGAGCAGTACTTC.

V and J are TRBV7-9 and TRBJ1-2; D remains ambiguous. The CDR3 has 15 residues. CDR1 and CDR2 (germline): SEHNR, FQNEAQ (reference sequence). The germline V and J ends were trimmed by 0 bases and 0 bases, with 8 bases remaining between them. The CDR3 bases are TGTGCCAGCAGCTTAGCGCGCATATCTAACTATGGCTACACCTTC. Translation gives CASSLARISNYGYTF.

The chain uses TRBV2 and TRBJ1-4, with TRBD1 matching over 7 bases. Germline CDR1 SNHLY, CDR2 FYNNEI. The CDR3 length is 14 residues. V trimming: 3 bases; J trimming: 5 bases; junction bases outside the gene matches: 3. As DNA, the CDR3 is TGTGCCAGCAGTGAGTGGGACAGCAATGAAAAACTGTTTTTT. Its protein product is CASSEWDSNEKLFF.

This chain connects TRBV15 to TRBJ2-1, with 10 bases fitting TRBD2. Germline V gene data show CDR1 as LNHNV and CDR2 as YYDKDF (reference sequence). The CDR3 sequence is 17 residues long. Germline trimming cut 0 bases from V and 7 bases from J; bases unmatched to any gene: 9. The CDR3 DNA is TGTGCCACCAGCAGAGAGCCAGCGGGAGGGCCGGGAAATGAGCAGTTCTTC. The encoded protein is CATSREPAGGPGNEQFF.

The CDR3, as DNA: TGTGCCAGCAGCTTCGAACTTCCCACAGATACGCAGTATTTT. Amino acids: CASSFELPTDTQYF. The J gene is TRBJ2-3, the V gene TRBV7-2; D is ambiguous. The CDR3 totals 14 residues. Trimming shortened V by 3 bases and J by 2 bases, and 9 bases separated the two germline ends. Germline CDR1 SGHTA, CDR2 FQGNSA.

The rearrangement joins TRBV5-6 to TRBJ1-1; D ambiguous. The CDR3 is made up of 14 amino acids. V gave up 4 bases and J gave up 1 base, with 11 bases separating them. Germline V lookup: CDR1 SGHDT, CDR2 YYEEEE. The CDR3 protein is CASSGRAANTEAFF. Written as DNA, the CDR3 is TGTGCCAGCAGCGGGCGGGCGGCGAACACTGAAGCTTTCTTT.

This chain connects TRBV21-1 to TRBJ2-5; the table calls TRBD2, which could not be checked here. TRBV21-1 corresponds to a pseudogene. The CDR3 extends over 15 amino acids. In nucleotides, the CDR3 is TGTGCCAGCAGCATTGGTCCTAGAACGGTGGAGACCCAGTACTTC. Amino acids: CASSIGPRTVETQYF.

The chain uses TRBV7-3 and TRBJ2-3; 7 bases fit TRBD1. The V and J ends lost 5 bases and 0 bases, in that order; junction bases with no gene match: 5. CDR1 and CDR2 (germline): SGHTA, FQGTGA. This CDR3 spans 15 amino acids. CDR3 loop: CASSQTGPSTDTQYF. The CDR3 nucleotides read TGTGCCAGCAGCCAGACAGGGCCTAGCACAGATACGCAGTATTTT.